The 7 T cell receptor beta chains below all came from one sample that was sequenced in a study of siplizumab effects on memory and regulatory T cells (dated by TCRdb to the late 2010s). Receptor libraries were prepared by the immunoSEQ multiplex PCR assay. In its TCRdb copy, this immuneACCESS table keeps in-frame sequences only and misses some clones. Where compared with another copy, unresolved V genes explain less than half of these, and the others have no known cause. The table for this sample lists approximately 100,000 clones; around 90% of them were counted only once. In total, the top ten clones hold around 12% of the sample. Material for sequencing was non-Treg CD4+ T cells sorted from blood. According to the study, the label for this sample's cell subset or site signals: FACS-sorted unstimulated CD4+ non-regulatory T cells. These receptors were collected from a human donor in good health.

This chain joins TRBV30 and TRBJ2-7, with D unresolved. V was pared by 0 bases and J by 1 base, with 10 bases between. The CDR3 is 14 residues long. Germline-derived CDR1 and CDR2 are GTSNPN and SVGIG (reference sequence). The CDR3 DNA reads as TGTGCCTGGAGTGTATTAAGGCAGTCCTACGAGCAGTACTTC. Encoded protein: CAWSVLRQSYEQYF.

This chain joins TRBV18 and TRBJ1-1; a weak D match, TRBD1 (5 bases). Deletions cut 4 bases from V and 1 base from J, with 13 bases between. CDR1 and CDR2 (germline): KGHSH, LQKENI. The CDR3 has 15 amino acids. In DNA form, the CDR3 reads TGTGCCAGCTCACTATCCGGGACCCAGAACACTGAAGCTTTCTTT. Protein: CASSLSGTQNTEAFF.

The chain's CDR3 is CASSVAADRGYGYTF. The CDR3 bases are TGTGCCAGCAGCGTAGCCGCCGACAGGGGTTATGGCTACACCTTC. The chain is built from TRBV9 and TRBJ1-2; 8 bases match TRBD1. Germline V CDR1 and CDR2: SGDLS, YYNGEE. This CDR3 is 15 amino acids long. V dropped 0 bases and J dropped 5; count of bases not matched to a gene: 6. Complete variable domain (other parts from reference TRBV9 and TRBJ1-2): DSGVTQTPKHLITATGQRVTLRCSPRSGDLSVYWYQQSLDQGLQFLIQYYNGEERAKGNILERFSAQQFPDLHSELNLSSLELGDSALYFCASSVAADRGYGYTFGSGTRLTVV.

This chain connects TRBV19 to TRBJ1-5; D is unresolved. The CDR3 has 12 residues. Germline lookup yields CDR1 LNHDA and CDR2 SQIVND (reference sequence). V was clipped by 3 bases and J by 6 bases, with 6 bases between them. CDR3 bases: TGTGCCAGTAGTATTTGGGCTCAGCCCCAGCATTTT. Translated, it gives CASSIWAQPQHF. Full variable domain (remainder filled in from reference TRBV19 and TRBJ1-5): DGGITQSPKYLFRKEGQNVTLSCEQNLNHDAMYWYRQDPGQGLRLIYYSQIVNDFQKGDIAEGYSVSREKKESFPLTVTSAQKNPTAFYLCASSIWAQPQHFGDGTRLSIL.

The chain recombines TRBV5-1 with TRBJ2-1, with D possibly being TRBD1 or TRBD2 (6 bases each). Germline lookup yields CDR1 SGHRS and CDR2 YFSETQ. V lost 1 base and J 3 bases, leaving 14 bases between the germline ends. The CDR3 loop spans 16 amino acids. Here the CDR3 reads CASSLYAGGHYNEQFF. Here the CDR3 DNA reads TGCGCCAGCAGCTTGTACGCCGGGGGCCACTACAATGAGCAGTTCTTC.

The chain carries TRBV19 and TRBJ1-5, with 8 positions matching TRBD1. J gave up 5 bases and V 5 bases, and 8 bases lay outside the gene matches. Germline CDR1 reads LNHDA; CDR2 reads SQIVND (reference sequence). This CDR3 is 15 amino acids long. The DNA for the CDR3 is TGTGCCAGTAGTGTAACCGGGACAGGTTATCAGCCCCAGCATTTT. Amino acid sequence: CASSVTGTGYQPQHF.

This chain uses TRBV7-2 with TRBJ2-5, with D hard to call. Gene TRBJ2-7 matches the end of the DNA better, so the J call may be wrong. This CDR3 comprises 12 residues. Germline CDR1 reads SGHTA; CDR2 reads FQGNSA. The CDR3 bases are TGTGCCAGCAGCCGTTTGGGCTACGAGCAGTACTTC. Protein sequence: CASSRLGYEQYF.